The clone carrying this T cell receptor beta chain showed up just a few times. Its antigen is still unknown. A UMI-containing oligonucleotide was joined by 3' ligation to the TCR cDNA template. Whole blood, around 2.5 ml, came from adult healthy volunteers. Unsorted total RNA, about 1 to 1000 ng, was DNase treated before reverse transcription. This sample was included in a study of naive and memory T cell subsets. Ligated cDNA underwent four rounds of PCR with nested alpha and beta constant region primers and SP2. Alpha and beta constant region primers primed reverse transcription for blood and skin samples. TCRdb re-called the 5' RACE reads with MiXCR, one entry per CDR3 protein. Of more than 50,000 distinct CDR3 sequences in the sample, approximately 6.6% were seen once. Germline CDR1 and CDR2: SNHLY and FYNNEI. V shed 1 base and J shed 8 bases, with 23 bases lying between them. The CDR3 spans 17 residues.

Regarding the study as a whole: This RNA-based method may be sensitive to activation-related transcript changes.

The chain carries TRBV2 and TRBJ1-2, with D unresolved. This clonotype originated in a male donor in good health. The CDR3 reads CASSEEKGSFLLGGYTF. DNA for the CDR3: TGTGCCAGCAGTGAAGAGAAGGGCAGTTTCTTACTCGGGGGCTACACCTTC.